This entry describes one T cell receptor (beta chain). Participants were aged 18 to 89 years, lived in over 20 US areas, and enrolled virtually. Clinical history reported by participants formed the basis on which cohorts were assigned. The entry originates in a study of blood T cell repertoires in COVID-19. About the research overall: T cells, B-cell-depleted T cells, or PBMCs supplied cDNA or gDNA.

Profiled with immunoSEQ multiplex PCR; TCRdb holds only in-frame clones, not every one. Here the sample spans 200,000 to 250,000 clones, about 88% being singletons. J lost 7 bases, V lost 5 bases, and 10 bases had no gene match. The CDR3 totals 15 residues. The germline gives CDR1 SGHAT, CDR2 FQNNGV. The V call is TRBV11-2, the J call TRBJ2-7; 11 positions match TRBD2. This sequence originates from a woman aged 25 to 45 who had recovered from COVID-19. The sample was PBMCs or T cells enriched from blood (not recorded which). CDR3 in DNA: TGTGCCAGCAGCCCCGCTAGCGGGGGGTCGGGTGAGCAGTACTTC. Its protein product is CASSPASGGSGEQYF.